Listed here are 14 T cell receptor beta chains from one sample, sequenced in a study of CD8+ T cells in alopecia areata. Treatment of the sample: oral pan-JAK inhibitor, 5-10 mg twice daily. Sequencing templates came from extracted RNA that was reverse transcribed into cDNA. The table came from immunoSEQ multiplex PCR; TCRdb's copy has only in-frame clones and leaves some out. The sample lists approximately 210,000 clones, less than 65% occurring once. This specimen was CD4+ T cells sorted from blood, taken at week 4, from a patient treated with tofacitinib. These receptors were collected from a human donor with alopecia areata.

The rearrangement links TRBV29-1 to TRBJ2-1; 10 bases match TRBD2. Germline values: CDR1 SQVTM, CDR2 ANQGSEA. The CDR3 loop spans 15 amino acids. J was trimmed by 8 bases and V by 7 bases; bases with no gene match: 14. CDR3 nucleotides: TGCAGCGCCTCGACGAAGCGGGGGGGGCTCGATGAGCAGTTCTTC. This encodes CSASTKRGGLDEQFF.

The chain couples TRBV29-1 to TRBJ1-1; D is uncertain. V was trimmed by 6 bases and J by 0 bases, leaving 11 bases between them. From germline, CDR1 is SQVTM and CDR2 ANQGSEA. The length of the CDR3 is 13 residues. CDR3 coding DNA: TGCAGCGTAGAACAGAGCATGAACACTGAAGCTTTCTTT. As protein: CSVEQSMNTEAFF.

This clone appeared a few times. The rearrangement uses TRBV7-3 and TRBJ2-1; D gene unclear. Deletions cut 1 base from V and 9 bases from J, with 13 bases between. CDR1 SGHTA and CDR2 FQGTGA come from the germline V gene. CDR3 size: 14 residues. CDR3 protein: CASSLNRGFTEQFF. The CDR3 DNA reads TGTGCCAGCAGCTTAAATCGAGGTTTCACTGAGCAGTTCTTC. Full variable domain (missing parts from reference TRBV7-3 and TRBJ2-1): GAGVSQTPSNKVTEKGKYVELRCDPISGHTALYWYRQSLGQGPEFLIYFQGTGAADDSGLPNDRFFAVRPEGSVSTLKIQRTERGDSAVYLCASSLNRGFTEQFFGPGTRLTVL.

The V and J genes are TRBV4-2 and TRBJ1-1; D unresolved. Germline values: CDR1 LGHNA, CDR2 YNFKEQ. V lost 2 bases, J lost 3 bases, and 16 bases lay in between. The CDR3 sequence is 16 residues long. The CDR3 reads CASSQSMGGPDTEAFF. The CDR3 coding sequence is TGTGCCAGCAGCCAATCCATGGGCGGCCCCGACACTGAAGCTTTCTTT.

This chain links TRBV19 with TRBJ2-2, with 8 nucleotides matching TRBD2. The CDR3 is 19 residues long. Germline V gene data show CDR1 as LNHDA and CDR2 as SQIVND (reference sequence). The junction had 15 bases not matched to a gene; V was cut back by 5 bases and J by 1 base. In nucleotides, the CDR3 is TGTGCCAGTAGTCGGAGAAGCGGGAGACCTTTAGTGAACACCGGGGAGCTGTTTTTT. This gives the protein CASSRRSGRPLVNTGELFF.

The rearrangement joins TRBV7-6 to TRBJ1-2; TRBD1 matches at 8 bases. The trim removed 5 bases at V and 4 bases at J, leaving 6 bases unmatched. CDR3 size: 14 residues. CDR1 is SGHVS, CDR2 FNYEAQ, per germline. CDR3 bases: TGTGCCAGCAGCCCGGCAGGGGGCGGCTATGGCTACACCTTC. As protein: CASSPAGGGYGYTF.

The gene calls are TRBV4-2 and TRBJ1-1; TRBD1 matches 7 bases. The germline V gene encodes CDR1 LGHNA and CDR2 YNFKEQ. The length of the CDR3 is 15 residues. The J segment lost 0 bases and the V segment lost 1 base, leaving 2 bases of the junction unmatched. As DNA, the CDR3 is TGTGCCAGCAGCCAAGCAGGGGGAATGAACACTGAAGCTTTCTTT. Translating gives CASSQAGGMNTEAFF.

Points on this clone: Other nucleotide sequences from this sample produce the same CDR3. The V and J genes are TRBV6-5 and TRBJ2-7; no firm D call. CDR3 length: 14 residues. CDR1 and CDR2 from the germline V gene are MNHEY and SVGAGI. The germline V and J ends were trimmed by 0 bases and 1 base, with 7 bases remaining between them. The CDR3 DNA reads as TGTGCCAGCAGTTACTCTCGGTCTTCCTACGAGCAGTACTTC. It codes for CASSYSRSSYEQYF.

V is TRBV30 and J is TRBJ2-1; D is unresolved. V gave up 0 bases and J gave up 5 bases, with 20 bases separating them. CDR1 and CDR2 from the germline V gene are GTSNPN and SVGIG (reference sequence). The CDR3 runs to 17 residues. The CDR3 sequence is CAWSVSVFGRRNNEQFF. CDR3 DNA: TGTGCCTGGAGTGTATCGGTGTTTGGTCGCAGGAACAATGAGCAGTTCTTC.

The genes are TRBV19 and TRBJ1-4; a possible D gene is TRBD1 (6 bases). CDR1 is LNHDA and CDR2 is SQIVND in the germline V gene (reference sequence). The V end was cut by 5 bases, the J end by 7 bases, with 17 bases between. There are 15 residues in the CDR3. Written as DNA, the CDR3 is TGTGCCAGTAGTCTCGACCTAAACAGGGTTGAAAAACTGTTTTTT. Translated, it gives CASSLDLNRVEKLFF.

The chain combines TRBV10-3 with TRBJ1-2, with a tentative D call TRBD1 (5 bases). The V end was cut by 11 bases, the J end by 4 bases, with 17 bases between. From germline, CDR1 is ENHRY and CDR2 SYGVKD. This CDR3 contains 13 residues. The DNA for the CDR3 is TGTGCCGCCCGGGACGCGGGAATCTATGGCTACACCTTC. It yields the protein CAARDAGIYGYTF.

The J gene is TRBJ1-2, the V gene TRBV29-1; the D gene is possibly TRBD1 (6 bases). In germline, CDR1 is SQVTM, CDR2 ANQGSEA. V shed 7 bases and J shed 2 bases, with 11 bases lying between them. CDR3 size: 12 residues. This CDR3 reads CSAGGLNYGYTF. For the CDR3, the DNA is TGCAGCGCGGGGGGGCTCAACTATGGCTACACCTTC.

V gene TRBV4-1 combines with J gene TRBJ2-3; possibly TRBD2 for D (6 bases). This CDR3 has 15 amino acids. Trimming took 1 base from V and 3 from J, leaving 11 bases between them. The germline V gene encodes CDR1 MGHRA and CDR2 YSYEKL. This CDR3 is CASSQVGTLTDTQYF. In DNA, the CDR3 is TGCGCCAGCAGCCAAGTGGGGACTCTGACAGATACGCAGTATTTT.

The genes are TRBV7-2 and TRBJ1-1; no definite D call. This CDR3 comprises 15 residues. V lost 6 bases and J 5 bases, leaving 19 bases between the germline ends. The V gene's germline CDR1 is SGHTA and CDR2 FQGNSA. The CDR3 protein is CASSPADYYGTEAFF. DNA of the CDR3: TGTGCCAGCAGTCCTGCGGACTATTACGGGACTGAAGCTTTCTTT.